This entry is about one TCR beta chain. The sample originates from a study of blood T cell repertoires in COVID-19. For the study at large: From the United States, Italy and Spain came samples of acute and convalescent COVID-19. The cDNA or gDNA used as material had been derived from T cells, B-cell-depleted T cells, or PBMCs.

In the original analysis: Nucleated cell counts were estimated from reference gene primer amplification. Sequenced by immunoSEQ multiplex PCR; TCRdb stores in-frame clones only, minus some. For V, J and clone size, that table is used; D and trimming come from the DNA. The sample shows 180,000 or so clones, roughly 86% of them seen only once. V lost 5 bases, J lost 9 bases, and 17 bases lay in between. There are 14 residues in the CDR3. From germline, CDR1 is LNHDA and CDR2 SQIVND (reference sequence). The TCR comes from a man aged 70-80 years with acute or convalescent COVID-19. Sequencing input: peripheral blood. This chain links TRBV19 with TRBJ1-5; TRBD1 is a possible D gene (6 bases). The CDR3 bases are TGTGCCAGTAGTCGATCTAGGGGGGGTGGGCCCCAGCATTTT. It is translated as CASSRSRGGGPQHF.